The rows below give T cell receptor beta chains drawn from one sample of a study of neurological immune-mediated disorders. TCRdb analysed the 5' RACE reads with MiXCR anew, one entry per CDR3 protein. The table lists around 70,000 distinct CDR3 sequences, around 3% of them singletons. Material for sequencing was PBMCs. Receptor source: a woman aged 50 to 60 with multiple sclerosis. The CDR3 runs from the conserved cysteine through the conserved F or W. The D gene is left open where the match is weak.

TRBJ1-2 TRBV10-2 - CASSESNGAGYTF
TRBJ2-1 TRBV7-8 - CASSYGTSYNEQFF
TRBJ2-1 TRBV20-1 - CSAIAVTYNEQFF
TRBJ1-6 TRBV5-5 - CASSLFQGSRSPLHF
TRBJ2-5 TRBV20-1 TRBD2 CSVMTSGKETQYF
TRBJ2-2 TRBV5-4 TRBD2 CASRVMSGRSGGELFF
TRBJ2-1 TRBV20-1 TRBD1 CSANQPGQGAYEQFF
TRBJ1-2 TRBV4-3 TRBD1 CASSQDLGGQGNYGYTF
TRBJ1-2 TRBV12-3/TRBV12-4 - CASTPDRSYGYTF
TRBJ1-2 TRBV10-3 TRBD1 CAISEQGAGYTF
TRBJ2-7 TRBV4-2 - CASSPQRTATYEQYF
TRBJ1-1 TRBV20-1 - CSARKDLNTEAFF
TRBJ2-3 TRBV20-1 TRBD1 CSAARQGPTDTQYF
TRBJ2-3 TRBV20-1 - CSAQSKGDDTQYF
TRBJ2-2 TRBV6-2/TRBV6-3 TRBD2 CASRFPGLAGAGELFF
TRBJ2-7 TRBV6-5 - CASSYSIPGAGYEQYF
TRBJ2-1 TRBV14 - CASSQGLRYLNEQFF
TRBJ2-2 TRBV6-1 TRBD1 CASIKGDSTTGELFF
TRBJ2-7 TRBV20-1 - CSAHLGTRTYEQYF
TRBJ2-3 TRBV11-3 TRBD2 CASSWTSGTDTQYF
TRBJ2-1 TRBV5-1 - CASSPSGAAHNEQFF
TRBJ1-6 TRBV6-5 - CASTRGGPTNSPLHF
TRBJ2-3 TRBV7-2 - CASSLASVSGSSDTQYF
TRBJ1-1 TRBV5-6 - CASSLMRAMNTEAFF
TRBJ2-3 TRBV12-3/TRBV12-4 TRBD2 CASSPLTSGGGGDTQYF
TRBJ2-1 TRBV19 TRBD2 CASSIGGDPYNEQFF
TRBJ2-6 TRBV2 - CASRERSGANVLTF
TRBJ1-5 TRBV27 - CASRPGWDSNQPQHF
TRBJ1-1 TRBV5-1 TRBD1 CASSPTGDLNTEAFF
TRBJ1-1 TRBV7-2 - CASSLNRPEAFF
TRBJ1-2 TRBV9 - CASSVEERRTDHYGYTF
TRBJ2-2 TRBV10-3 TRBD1 CAISQGATGELFF
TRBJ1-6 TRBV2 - CASNEQGSYNSHLHF
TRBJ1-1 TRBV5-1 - CASSPPGGTRTEAFF
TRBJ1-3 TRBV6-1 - CASSVGVSGNTIYF
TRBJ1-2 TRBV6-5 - CASRLGQLYGYTF
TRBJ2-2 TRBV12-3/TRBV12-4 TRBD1 CASKPGGYTGELFF
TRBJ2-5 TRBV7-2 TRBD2 CASSGLALETQYF
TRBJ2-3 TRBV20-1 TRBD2 CSAISGRGDTQYF
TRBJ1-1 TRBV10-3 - CAISGLRGLNTEAFF
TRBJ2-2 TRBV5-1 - CASSSPPGELFF
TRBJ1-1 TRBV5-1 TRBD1 CASSWDSLNTEAFF
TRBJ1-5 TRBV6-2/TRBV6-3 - CASGRVLIQPQHF
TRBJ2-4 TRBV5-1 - CASSYDSSSDIQYF
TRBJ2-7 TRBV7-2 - CASSLWRSRGHEQYF
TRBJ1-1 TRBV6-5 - CASTGAGITEAFF
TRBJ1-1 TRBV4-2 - CASGEMDLNTEAFF
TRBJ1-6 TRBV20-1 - CSARTRGSRESPLHF
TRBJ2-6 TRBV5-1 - CASSLGGISPGANVLTF